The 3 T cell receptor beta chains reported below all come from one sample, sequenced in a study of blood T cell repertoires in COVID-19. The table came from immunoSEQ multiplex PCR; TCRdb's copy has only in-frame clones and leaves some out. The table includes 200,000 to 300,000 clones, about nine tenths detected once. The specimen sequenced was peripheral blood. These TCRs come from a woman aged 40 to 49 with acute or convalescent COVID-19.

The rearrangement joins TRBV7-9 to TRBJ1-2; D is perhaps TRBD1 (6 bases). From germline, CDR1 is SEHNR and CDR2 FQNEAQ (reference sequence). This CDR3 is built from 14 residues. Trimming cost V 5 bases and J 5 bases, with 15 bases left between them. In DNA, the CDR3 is TGTGCCAGCAGCCCCCGCACAGGGCATTATGGCTACACCTTC. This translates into CASSPRTGHYGYTF. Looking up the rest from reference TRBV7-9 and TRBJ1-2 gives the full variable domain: DTGVSQNPRHKITKRGQNVTFRCDPISEHNRLYWYRQTLGQGPEFLTYFQNEAQLEKSRLLSDRFSAERPKGSFSTLEIQRTEQGDSAMYLCASSPRTGHYGYTFGSGTRLTVV.

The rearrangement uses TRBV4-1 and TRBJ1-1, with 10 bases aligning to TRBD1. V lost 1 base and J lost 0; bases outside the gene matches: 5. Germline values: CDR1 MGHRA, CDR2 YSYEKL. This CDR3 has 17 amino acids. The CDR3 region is CASSQGDRGRMNTEAFF. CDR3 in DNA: TGCGCCAGCAGCCAAGGAGACAGGGGGCGGATGAACACTGAAGCTTTCTTT.

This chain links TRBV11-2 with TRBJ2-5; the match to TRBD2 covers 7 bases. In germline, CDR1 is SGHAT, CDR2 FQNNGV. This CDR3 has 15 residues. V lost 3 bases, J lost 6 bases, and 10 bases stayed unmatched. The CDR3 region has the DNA TGTGCCAGCAGCTTCGCCCGGGGGGTCGGGAAGACCCAGTACTTC. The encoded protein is CASSFARGVGKTQYF.